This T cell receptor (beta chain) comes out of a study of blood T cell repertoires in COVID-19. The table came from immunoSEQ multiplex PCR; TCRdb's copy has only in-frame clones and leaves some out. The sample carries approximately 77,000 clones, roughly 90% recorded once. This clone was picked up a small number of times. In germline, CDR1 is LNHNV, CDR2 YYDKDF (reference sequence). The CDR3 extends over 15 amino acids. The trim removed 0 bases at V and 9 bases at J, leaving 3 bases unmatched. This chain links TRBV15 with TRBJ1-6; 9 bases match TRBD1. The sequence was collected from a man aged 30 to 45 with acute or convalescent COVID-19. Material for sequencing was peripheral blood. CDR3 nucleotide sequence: TGTGCCACCAGCAGAGAGCGGACAGGGGTTTCACCCCTCCACTTT. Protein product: CATSRERTGVSPLHF.